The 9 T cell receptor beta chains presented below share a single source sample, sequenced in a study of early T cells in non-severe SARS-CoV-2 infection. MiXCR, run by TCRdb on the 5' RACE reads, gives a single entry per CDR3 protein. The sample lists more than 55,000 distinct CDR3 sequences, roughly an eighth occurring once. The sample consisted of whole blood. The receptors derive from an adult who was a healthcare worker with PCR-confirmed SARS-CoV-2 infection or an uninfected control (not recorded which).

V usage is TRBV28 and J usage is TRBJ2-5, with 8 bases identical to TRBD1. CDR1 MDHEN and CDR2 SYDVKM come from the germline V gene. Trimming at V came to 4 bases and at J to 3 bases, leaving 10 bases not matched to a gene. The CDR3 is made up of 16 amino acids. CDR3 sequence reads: CASSYLGTGAEETQYF. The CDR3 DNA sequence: TGTGCCAGCAGTTATCTCGGGACAGGAGCTGAAGAGACCCAGTACTTC.

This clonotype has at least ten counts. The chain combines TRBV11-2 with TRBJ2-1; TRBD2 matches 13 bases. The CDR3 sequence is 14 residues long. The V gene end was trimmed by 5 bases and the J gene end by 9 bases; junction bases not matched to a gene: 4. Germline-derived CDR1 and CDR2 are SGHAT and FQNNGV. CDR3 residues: CASSKLAGGGEQFF. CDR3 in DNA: TGTGCCAGCAGCAAACTAGCGGGAGGGGGTGAGCAGTTCTTC.

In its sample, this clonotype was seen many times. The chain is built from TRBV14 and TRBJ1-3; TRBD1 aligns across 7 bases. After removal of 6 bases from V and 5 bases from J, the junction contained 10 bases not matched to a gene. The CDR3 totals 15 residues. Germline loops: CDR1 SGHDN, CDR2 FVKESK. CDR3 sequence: CASSRTRDSRNTIYF. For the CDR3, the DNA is TGTGCCAGCAGTCGAACAAGGGACAGCCGAAACACCATATATTTT.

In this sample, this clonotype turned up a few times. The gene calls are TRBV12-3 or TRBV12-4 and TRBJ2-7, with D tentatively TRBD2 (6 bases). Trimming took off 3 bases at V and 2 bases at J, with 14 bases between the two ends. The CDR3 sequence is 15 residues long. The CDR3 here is CASSLVSGGAYEQYF. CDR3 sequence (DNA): TGTGCCAGCAGTTTGGTTAGTGGCGGGGCCTACGAGCAGTACTTC.

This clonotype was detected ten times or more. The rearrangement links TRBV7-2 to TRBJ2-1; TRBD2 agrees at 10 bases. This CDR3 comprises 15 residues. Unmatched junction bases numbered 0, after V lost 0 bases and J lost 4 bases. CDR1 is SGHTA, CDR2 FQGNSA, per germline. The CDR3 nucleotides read TGTGCCAGCAGCTTAGCTAGCGGGGGGTACAATGAGCAGTTCTTC. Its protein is CASSLASGGYNEQFF. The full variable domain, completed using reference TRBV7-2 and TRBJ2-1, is GAGVSQSPSNKVTEKGKDVELRCDPISGHTALYWYRQSLGQGLEFLIYFQGNSAPDKSGLPSDRFSAERTGGSVSTLTIQRTQQEDSAVYLCASSLASGGYNEQFFGPGTRLTVL.

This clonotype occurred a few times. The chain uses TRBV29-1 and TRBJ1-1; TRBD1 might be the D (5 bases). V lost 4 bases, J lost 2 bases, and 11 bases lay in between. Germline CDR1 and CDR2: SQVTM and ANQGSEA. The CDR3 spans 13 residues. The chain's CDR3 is CSVGGTGNTEAFF. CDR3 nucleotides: TGCAGCGTTGGGGGCACAGGCAACACTGAAGCTTTCTTT.

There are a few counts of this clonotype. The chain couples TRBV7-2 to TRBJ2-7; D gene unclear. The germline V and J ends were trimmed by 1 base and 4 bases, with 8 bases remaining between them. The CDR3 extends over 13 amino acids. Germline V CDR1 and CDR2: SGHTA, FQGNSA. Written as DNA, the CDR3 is TGTGCCAGCAGCTTAGGTGTTTTATACGAGCAGTACTTC. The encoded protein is CASSLGVLYEQYF. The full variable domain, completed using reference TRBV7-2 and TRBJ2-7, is GAGVSQSPSNKVTEKGKDVELRCDPISGHTALYWYRQSLGQGLEFLIYFQGNSAPDKSGLPSDRFSAERTGGSVSTLTIQRTQQEDSAVYLCASSLGVLYEQYFGPGTRLTVT.

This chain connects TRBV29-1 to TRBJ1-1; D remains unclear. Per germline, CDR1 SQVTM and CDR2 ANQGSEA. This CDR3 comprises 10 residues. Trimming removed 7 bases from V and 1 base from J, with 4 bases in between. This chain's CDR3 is CSAGNTEAFF. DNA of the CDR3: TGCAGCGCAGGGAACACTGAAGCTTTCTTT.

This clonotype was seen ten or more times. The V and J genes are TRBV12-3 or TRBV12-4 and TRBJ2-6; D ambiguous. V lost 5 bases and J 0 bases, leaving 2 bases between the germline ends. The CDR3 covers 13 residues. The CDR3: CASSPSGANVLTF. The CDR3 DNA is TGTGCCAGCAGTCCCTCTGGGGCCAACGTCCTGACTTTC.